The next 30 T cell receptor beta chains were all read from a single sample in a study of blood T cell repertoires in COVID-19. Using immunoSEQ multiplex PCR, the repertoire was profiled, and TCRdb retains in-frame clones only, with some absent. Of about 140,000 clones in the sample, about 76% are singletons; the top ten hold approximately 8.2%. Sequencing input: peripheral blood. The receptors come from a human donor in a cohort sampled during active COVID-19.

The rearrangement joins TRBV7-3 to TRBJ2-7, with 11 bases matching TRBD2. With 5 bases clipped from V and 2 bases from J, the junction kept 8 bases outside the gene matches. From germline, CDR1 is SGHTA and CDR2 FQGTGA. This CDR3 spans 16 amino acids. The CDR3, as DNA: TGTGCCAGCAGCCATAGTAGCGGGAGGGGCCCCTACGAGCAGTACTTC. This sequence encodes CASSHSSGRGPYEQYF. Looking up the rest from reference TRBV7-3 and TRBJ2-7 gives the full variable domain: GAGVSQTPSNKVTEKGKYVELRCDPISGHTALYWYRQSLGQGPEFLIYFQGTGAADDSGLPNDRFFAVRPEGSVSTLKIQRTERGDSAVYLCASSHSSGRGPYEQYFGPGTRLTVT.

The gene calls are TRBV4-2 and TRBJ1-6; D gene uncertain. The CDR3 spans 14 residues. Germline-derived CDR1 and CDR2 are LGHNA and YNFKEQ. Trimming shortened V by 0 bases and J by 7 bases, and 7 bases separated the two germline ends. CDR3: CASSQDIANSPLHF. The CDR3 DNA follows: TGTGCCAGCAGCCAAGATATAGCAAATTCACCCCTCCACTTT.

This chain uses TRBV21-1 with TRBJ2-7; no DNA check was done on the table's D call, TRBD2. TRBV21-1 is reported as a pseudogene. This CDR3 region has 18 residues. The CDR3 bases are TGTGCCAGCAGCAAAGATCGGACTAGCGGGAGGTTGGAGTACGAGCAGTACTTC. It codes for CASSKDRTSGRLEYEQYF.

Written as DNA, the CDR3 is TGTGCCAGCAGCTTGGCCACAGGCCCTCACTATGGTTCACCCCTCCACTTT. It encodes CASSLATGPHYGSPLHF. V and J are TRBV5-6 and TRBJ1-6, with D tentatively TRBD1 (5 bases). V dropped 0 bases and J dropped 9 bases, with 19 bases sitting between them. The germline V gene encodes CDR1 SGHDT and CDR2 YYEEEE. The CDR3 extends over 17 amino acids.

V usage is TRBV7-9 and J usage is TRBJ2-6; 10 nucleotides match TRBD1. The CDR3 runs to 18 residues. Trimming cost V 4 bases and J 0 bases; bases outside gene matches: 6. The germline CDR1 and CDR2 sequences are SEHNR and FQNEAQ (reference sequence). In DNA, the CDR3 is TGTGCCAGCAGCTGGAGGACAGGGGGACACTCTGGGGCCAACGTCCTGACTTTC. Encoded protein: CASSWRTGGHSGANVLTF.

The V and J genes are TRBV28 and TRBJ1-5, with D possibly TRBD1 on 5 matching bases. Germline V lookup: CDR1 MDHEN, CDR2 SYDVKM. V was trimmed by 5 bases and J by 2 bases, leaving 16 bases between them. The CDR3 runs to 16 residues. The CDR3 is CASSPRAGSGNQPQHF. CDR3 nucleotide sequence: TGTGCCAGCAGTCCCAGGGCAGGGTCGGGCAATCAGCCCCAGCATTTT.

The V gene is TRBV2, the J gene TRBJ2-5, with D uncertain. Trimming pared 5 bases from V and 1 base from J, leaving 8 bases between. The CDR3 runs 13 residues. The germline V gene has CDR1 SNHLY and CDR2 FYNNEI. CDR3 region: CASSLETQETQYF. CDR3 in DNA: TGTGCCAGCAGTCTGGAGACCCAAGAGACCCAGTACTTC.

V gene TRBV6-5 combines with J gene TRBJ2-1, with 9 bases identical to TRBD1. Trimming removed 8 bases from V and 10 bases from J; junction bases left unmatched: 9. Germline V gives CDR1 MNHEY, CDR2 SVGAGI. The CDR3 runs to 13 residues. CDR3 protein: CASPGQGWGEQFF. Written as DNA, the CDR3 is TGTGCCAGCCCAGGACAGGGGTGGGGGGAGCAGTTCTTC.

This clone was counted many times. V is TRBV27 and J is TRBJ2-3, with TRBD2 matching 8 bases. Germline V CDR1 and CDR2: MNHEY, SMNVEV (reference sequence). Unmatched junction bases numbered 5, after V lost 6 bases and J lost 0 bases. This CDR3 contains 15 residues. CDR3 in amino acids: CASRKRETSTDTQYF. The CDR3 DNA reads TGTGCCAGCAGAAAGCGGGAGACTAGCACAGATACGCAGTATTTT.

This chain uses TRBV19 with TRBJ2-7, with 12 bases fitting TRBD2. Losses at the gene ends were 5 bases for V and 4 bases for J; bases not matched to a gene: 9. In germline, CDR1 is LNHDA, CDR2 SQIVND (reference sequence). This CDR3 is built from 16 residues. CDR3 nucleotide sequence: TGTGCCAGTAGTCCCAACAGACTAGCGGGAGTATACGAGCAGTACTTC. Its protein is CASSPNRLAGVYEQYF.

The chain has TRBV5-4 and TRBJ2-1; TRBD2 agrees at 9 bases. V gave up 4 bases and J gave up 4 bases; unmatched junction bases: 6. The CDR3 contains 15 residues. From germline, CDR1 is SGHNT and CDR2 YYREEE (reference sequence). The CDR3 region has the DNA TGTGCCAGCAGCCTTAGCGGGAGAGGGTACAATGAGCAGTTCTTC. The encoded protein is CASSLSGRGYNEQFF.

This chain joins TRBV5-1 and TRBJ2-7; D gene ambiguous. Germline values: CDR1 SGHRS, CDR2 YFSETQ. The CDR3 is 12 amino acids. Between the trimmed V and J ends, which lost 0 bases and 6 bases, there was a span of 7 bases. CDR3 DNA: TGCGCCAGCAGCTTGGACAGAGCCGAGCAGTACTTC. Translation: CASSLDRAEQYF.

The V and J genes are TRBV6-6 and TRBJ2-7; TRBD1 might be the D (5 bases). V gave up 0 bases and J gave up 3 bases, with 9 bases separating them. The CDR3 runs to 14 residues. Germline CDR1 and CDR2: MNHNY and SVGAGI (reference sequence). Written as DNA, the CDR3 is TGTGCCAGCAGTTACTCGACAGATATCTACGAGCAGTACTTC. It translates to CASSYSTDIYEQYF.

The chain is built from TRBV6-2 or TRBV6-3 and TRBJ1-1; 10 nucleotides line up with TRBD1. The CDR3 is 16 amino acids. Germline V gene lookup returns CDR1 MNHEY and CDR2 SVGEGT. V shed 0 bases and J 5 bases; nucleotides not matched to a gene: 6. DNA for the CDR3: TGTGCCAGCAGTTACTCCGGACAGGGGGAGAAGACTGAAGCTTTCTTT. Its translation: CASSYSGQGEKTEAFF.

In this sample, this clone turned up a few times. This chain joins TRBV18 and TRBJ2-7, with 14 bases fitting TRBD2. Germline V CDR1 and CDR2: KGHSH, LQKENI. With 0 bases clipped from V and 2 bases from J, the junction kept 3 bases outside the gene matches. The CDR3 runs 17 residues. The CDR3 DNA follows: TGTGCCAGCTCACCACCTGGACTAGCGGGAGGCGCCTACGAGCAGTACTTC. It specifies CASSPPGLAGGAYEQYF.

The chain uses TRBV7-6 and TRBJ2-2, with 9 nucleotides matching TRBD1. J lost 7 bases, V lost 2 bases, and 8 bases had no gene match. CDR3 length: 16 residues. Germline loops: CDR1 SGHVS, CDR2 FNYEAQ. CDR3: CASSLQPTGQGGELFF. CDR3 DNA: TGTGCCAGCAGCTTACAGCCCACGGGACAGGGCGGGGAGCTGTTTTTT.

This rearrangement joins TRBV11-3 to TRBJ2-5; 10 nucleotides match TRBD1. CDR3 size: 15 residues. After removal of 7 bases from V and 7 bases from J, the junction contained 12 bases not matched to a gene. CDR1 and CDR2 from the germline V gene are SGHNT and YENEEA. The CDR3 DNA sequence: TGTGCCAGCACCTGGGGTGACAGGGGGCACGGGACCCAGTACTTC. Amino acid sequence: CASTWGDRGHGTQYF.

The J gene is TRBJ2-7, the V gene TRBV18; 8 nucleotides align to TRBD2. V trimming: 3 bases; J trimming: 7 bases; junction bases outside the gene matches: 11. The CDR3 sequence is 15 residues long. From germline, CDR1 is KGHSH and CDR2 LQKENI. The CDR3 DNA is TGTGCCAGCTCACCCCCGAGCGGGAGCATGGGGGAGCAGTACTTC. It yields the protein CASSPPSGSMGEQYF.

The chain carries TRBV19 and TRBJ1-1, with D possibly matching TRBD1 (6 bases). CDR1 is LNHDA and CDR2 is SQIVND in the germline V gene (reference sequence). Trimming shortened V by 7 bases and J by 5 bases, and 17 bases separated the two germline ends. This CDR3 has 14 amino acids. The CDR3 DNA reads as TGTGCCAGTAATCTACAGGGTAGTGGAACTGAAGCTTTCTTT. This codes for CASNLQGSGTEAFF.

The chain carries TRBV19 and TRBJ1-1; weak D call: TRBD1 (6 bases). This CDR3 comprises 13 residues. CDR1 and CDR2 (germline): LNHDA, SQIVND (reference sequence). V was clipped by 10 bases and J by 1 base, with 13 bases between them. The DNA for the CDR3 is TGTGCCACCATAGGACAGTCGAACACTGAAGCTTTCTTT. Translation gives CATIGQSNTEAFF.

The chain recombines TRBV6-6 with TRBJ2-7, with 8 nucleotides matching TRBD1. V lost 7 bases and J lost 0; bases outside the gene matches: 11. Per the germline V gene, CDR1 is MNHNY and CDR2 is SVGAGI (reference sequence). This CDR3 region has 16 residues. The CDR3 protein is CASTKGGTGFSYEQYF. The CDR3, as DNA: TGTGCCAGCACCAAAGGGGGGACAGGCTTCTCCTACGAGCAGTACTTC.

The CDR3 bases are TGTGCCAGCAGCAGACCGGGACTACACTCCTACGAGCAGTACTTC. It translates to CASSRPGLHSYEQYF. J is TRBJ2-7 and V is TRBV9; 7 bases map to TRBD2. The germline gives CDR1 SGDLS, CDR2 YYNGEE. The V segment lost 4 bases and the J segment 0 bases; nucleotides outside the gene matches: 7. The CDR3 is made up of 15 amino acids.

This chain joins TRBV7-9 and TRBJ2-7, with TRBD1 matching 8 bases. CDR1 and CDR2 (germline): SEHNR, FQNEAQ (reference sequence). This CDR3 has 15 amino acids. J was trimmed by 3 bases and V by 7 bases; bases with no gene match: 11. Written as DNA, the CDR3 is TGTGCCAGCAATACCGGACAGGGTTTTGACTACGAGCAGTACTTC. This translates into CASNTGQGFDYEQYF.

This clone was observed once. The chain employs TRBV5-1 and TRBJ1-6; the match to TRBD1 covers 10 bases. The J segment lost 4 bases and the V segment lost 4 bases, leaving 8 bases of the junction unmatched. The V gene's germline CDR1 is SGHRS and CDR2 YFSETQ. The CDR3 totals 17 residues. The CDR3 is CASSDTGQGFYNSPLHF. In DNA, the CDR3 is TGCGCCAGCAGCGACACGGGACAGGGGTTTTATAATTCACCCCTCCACTTT.

The rearrangement uses TRBV9 and TRBJ2-3, with TRBD1 matching over 10 bases. This CDR3 spans 16 amino acids. Germline-derived CDR1 and CDR2 are SGDLS and YYNGEE. After removal of 1 base from V and 3 bases from J, the junction contained 5 bases not matched to a gene. The CDR3 nucleotides are TGTGCCAGCAGCGTATCGGGACAGGGGCAGACAGATACGCAGTATTTT. As protein: CASSVSGQGQTDTQYF.

The chain recombines TRBV6-1 with TRBJ2-7; no reliable D call. From germline, CDR1 is MNHNS and CDR2 SASEGT. The V and J ends lost 2 bases and 9 bases respectively, with 8 bases between them. This CDR3 comprises 11 residues. The CDR3 spells CASSEPSVQYF. CDR3 sequence (DNA): TGTGCCAGCAGTGAACCTTCGGTGCAGTACTTC.

V is TRBV9 and J is TRBJ2-7, with 10 bases aligning to TRBD1. J gave up 2 bases and V 4 bases, and 6 bases lay outside the gene matches. Germline values: CDR1 SGDLS, CDR2 YYNGEE. This CDR3 has 15 amino acids. As DNA, the CDR3 is TGTGCCAGCAGCCCGCGGGACAGGGGCCCCTACGAGCAGTACTTC. Translating gives CASSPRDRGPYEQYF. Based on the CDR3 plus reference TRBV9 and TRBJ2-7, the full variable domain is DSGVTQTPKHLITATGQRVTLRCSPRSGDLSVYWYQQSLDQGLQFLIQYYNGEERAKGNILERFSAQQFPDLHSELNLSSLELGDSALYFCASSPRDRGPYEQYFGPGTRLTVT.

Turning to this clone: The junction departs from the called germline gene at one end, perhaps through a read error. The V call is TRBV2, the J call TRBJ1-2; 10 bases map to TRBD1. CDR3 size: 13 residues. Per the germline V gene, CDR1 is SNHLY and CDR2 is FYNNEI. The CDR3 DNA reads as TGTGCCAGCGCGCTATTGACAGGGGGCGTAATTGCCTTC. Its protein is CASALLTGGVIAF.

This rearrangement joins TRBV27 to TRBJ2-7; 9 nucleotides agree with TRBD2. V lost 5 bases and J lost 5; bases outside the gene matches: 10. Looked up from germline, CDR1 is MNHEY and CDR2 is SMNVEV (reference sequence). This CDR3 has 15 residues. CDR3 in amino acids: CASSAPGLAIDEQYF. The CDR3 DNA reads as TGTGCCAGCAGTGCCCCGGGACTAGCCATCGACGAGCAGTACTTC.

The genes are TRBV19 and TRBJ1-5, with 9 bases aligning to TRBD1. The CDR3 covers 17 residues. The junction had 16 bases not matched to a gene; V was cut back by 9 bases and J by 4 bases. Germline V CDR1 and CDR2: LNHDA, SQIVND (reference sequence). CDR3 DNA: TGTGCCAGCAGATACAGGACAGGGGATCTTCTAAATCAGCCCCAGCATTTT. It specifies CASRYRTGDLLNQPQHF.